This paragraph reports one T cell receptor beta chain. Its target is not known. Template switching supplied a universal primer site; unique molecular identifiers were carried on the cDNA. MiXCR, run by TCRdb on the 5' RACE reads, gives a single entry per CDR3 protein. The sample yields roughly 470,000 distinct CDR3 sequences, around an eighth seen once. The sample originates from a study of identical twins. Overall study findings and caveats: Monozygotic twin pairs showed more out-of-frame TCR alpha sharing than models estimated. Carriage of fewer insertions was seen in abundant cord blood beta clonotypes, whereas memory repertoires showed none.

V lost 2 bases, J lost 5 bases, and 0 bases stayed unmatched. From germline, CDR1 is ENHRY and CDR2 SYGVKD. The CDR3 consists of 15 residues. Everyone who gave samples was a healthy Caucasian. This same sample was also taken into another study, of yellow fever vaccine responses in identical twins.

This TCR came from a woman aged 18-30 years in good health. The sequencing sample was made of CD4+ T cells sorted from blood. V gene TRBV10-3 combines with J gene TRBJ2-2; TRBD2 agrees at 12 bases. CDR3 nucleotide sequence: TGTGCCATCAGTGAGGGGACTAGCGGGACCGGGGAGCTGTTTTTT. This sequence encodes CAISEGTSGTGELFF.